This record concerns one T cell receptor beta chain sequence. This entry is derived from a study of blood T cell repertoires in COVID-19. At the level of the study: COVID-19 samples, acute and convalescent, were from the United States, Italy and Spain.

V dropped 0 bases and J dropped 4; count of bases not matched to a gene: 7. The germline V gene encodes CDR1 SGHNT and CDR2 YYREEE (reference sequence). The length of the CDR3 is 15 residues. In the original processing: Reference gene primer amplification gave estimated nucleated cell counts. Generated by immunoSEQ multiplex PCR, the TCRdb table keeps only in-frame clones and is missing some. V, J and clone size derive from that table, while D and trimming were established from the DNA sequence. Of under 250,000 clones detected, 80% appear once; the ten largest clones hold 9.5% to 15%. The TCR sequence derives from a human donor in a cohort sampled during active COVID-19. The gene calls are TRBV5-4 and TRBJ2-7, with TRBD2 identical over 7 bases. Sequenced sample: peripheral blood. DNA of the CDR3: TGTGCCAGCAGCTTGGGGCTAGCGGACTCTTACGAGCAGTACTTC. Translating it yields CASSLGLADSYEQYF.